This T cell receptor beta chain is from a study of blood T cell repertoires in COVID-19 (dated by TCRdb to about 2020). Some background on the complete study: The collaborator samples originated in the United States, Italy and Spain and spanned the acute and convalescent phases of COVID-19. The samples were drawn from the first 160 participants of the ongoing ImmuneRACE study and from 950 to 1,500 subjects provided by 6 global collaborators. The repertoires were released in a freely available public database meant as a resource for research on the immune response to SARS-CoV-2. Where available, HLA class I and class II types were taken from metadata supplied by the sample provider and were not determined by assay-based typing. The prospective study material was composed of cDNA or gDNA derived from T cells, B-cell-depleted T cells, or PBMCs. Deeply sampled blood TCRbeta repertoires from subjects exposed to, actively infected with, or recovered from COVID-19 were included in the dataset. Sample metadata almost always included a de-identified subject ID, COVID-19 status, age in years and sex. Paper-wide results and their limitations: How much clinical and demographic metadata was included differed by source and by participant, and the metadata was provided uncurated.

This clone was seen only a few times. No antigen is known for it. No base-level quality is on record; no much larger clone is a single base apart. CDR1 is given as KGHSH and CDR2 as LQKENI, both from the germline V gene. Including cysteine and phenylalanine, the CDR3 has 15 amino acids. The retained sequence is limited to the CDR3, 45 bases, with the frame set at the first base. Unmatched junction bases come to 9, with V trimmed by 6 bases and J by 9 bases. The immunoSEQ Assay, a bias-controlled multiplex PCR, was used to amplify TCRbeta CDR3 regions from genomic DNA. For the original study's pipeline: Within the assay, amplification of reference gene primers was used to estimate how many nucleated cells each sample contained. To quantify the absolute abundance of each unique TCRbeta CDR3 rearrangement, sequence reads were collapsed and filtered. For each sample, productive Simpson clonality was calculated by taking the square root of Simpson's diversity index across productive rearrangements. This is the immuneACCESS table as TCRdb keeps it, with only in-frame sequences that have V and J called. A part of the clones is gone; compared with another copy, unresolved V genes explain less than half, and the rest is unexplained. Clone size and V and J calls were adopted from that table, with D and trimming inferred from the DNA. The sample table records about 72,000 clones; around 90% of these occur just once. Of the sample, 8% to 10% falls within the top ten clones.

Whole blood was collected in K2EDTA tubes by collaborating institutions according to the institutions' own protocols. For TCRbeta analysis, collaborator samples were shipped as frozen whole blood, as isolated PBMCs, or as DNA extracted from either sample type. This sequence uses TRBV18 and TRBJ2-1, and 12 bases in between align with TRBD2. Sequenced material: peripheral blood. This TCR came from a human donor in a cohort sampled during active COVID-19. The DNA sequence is TGTGCCAGCTCTCCTAGCGGGAGGGTAGATTTTGAGCAGTTCTTC. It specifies CASSPSGRVDFEQFF.